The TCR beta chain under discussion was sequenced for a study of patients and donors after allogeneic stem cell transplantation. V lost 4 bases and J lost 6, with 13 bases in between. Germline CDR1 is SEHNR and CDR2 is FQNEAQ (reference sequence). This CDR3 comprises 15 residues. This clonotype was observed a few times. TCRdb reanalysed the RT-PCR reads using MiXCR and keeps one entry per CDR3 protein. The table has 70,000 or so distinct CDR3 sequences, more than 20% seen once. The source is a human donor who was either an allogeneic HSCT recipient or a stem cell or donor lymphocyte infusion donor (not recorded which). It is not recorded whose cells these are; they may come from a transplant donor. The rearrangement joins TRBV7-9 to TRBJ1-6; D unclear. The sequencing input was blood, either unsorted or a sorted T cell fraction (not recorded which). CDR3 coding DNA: TGTGCCAGCAGCTACATGAGAGGGCCTAATTCACCCCTCCACTTT. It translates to CASSYMRGPNSPLHF.